The next 13 T cell receptor beta chains were all read from a single sample in a study of human T cells and chemical hapten exposure. Each CDR3 protein gets one entry after TCRdb re-called the RACE reads with MiXCR. The data show 380,000 or so distinct CDR3 sequences, around 4.8% seen once. Time point noted: patch test 1, 2 weeks after DPC sensitization. The treatment is: therapeutic diphenylcyclopropenone sensitization with weekly scalp DPC. Source: whole blood, taken in connection with sensitization to the hapten diphenylcyclopropenone (DPC). The receptor set was obtained from a woman aged 45-65 years with alopecia areata. Some clones in this sample may be carry-over from other donors' samples.

The rearrangement joins TRBV20-1 to TRBJ2-3, with 10 nucleotides matching TRBD1. With V trimmed by 5 bases and J by 1 base, 6 bases remained unmatched. The CDR3 covers 15 residues. Germline V lookup: CDR1 DFQATT, CDR2 SNEGSKA (reference sequence). The CDR3 reads CSARSGTGGTDTQYF. CDR3 sequence (DNA): TGCAGTGCTCGTTCCGGGACAGGGGGCACAGATACGCAGTATTTT.

This clonotype occurred a few times. The chain combines TRBV9 with TRBJ2-3; TRBD2 matches at 7 bases. The CDR3 length is 16 residues. V lost 0 bases and J lost 2; bases outside the gene matches: 6. Per the germline V gene, CDR1 is SGDLS and CDR2 is YYNGEE. The CDR3 here is CASSVETSSVTDTQYF. As DNA, the CDR3 is TGTGCCAGCAGCGTAGAGACTAGCAGTGTCACAGATACGCAGTATTTT.

This clonotype came up a few times. The chain carries TRBV28 and TRBJ2-7; 7 nucleotides line up with TRBD2. The junction had 16 bases not matched to a gene; V was cut back by 6 bases and J by 2 bases. The germline CDR1 and CDR2 sequences are MDHEN and SYDVKM. CDR3 length: 17 amino acids. In DNA form, the CDR3 reads TGTGCCAGCAGCCCCCCCCGGTCGACTAGCCCAACCTACGAGCAGTACTTC. Protein sequence: CASSPPRSTSPTYEQYF.

This clonotype was detected only once. Sequence at one end of the junction differs from germline and may be a read error. The chain recombines TRBV6-5 with TRBJ2-7, with 8 bases aligning to TRBD1. From germline, CDR1 is MNHEY and CDR2 SVGAGI. CDR3 length: 16 residues. In DNA form, the CDR3 reads TGTGCCAGCAGTTACTCGAGTCAGGCAGGGGGCTACGGGCAGTACTTC. It translates to CASSYSSQAGGYGQYF.

The rearrangement uses TRBV27 and TRBJ2-3, with TRBD2 identical over 8 bases. Germline V CDR1 and CDR2: MNHEY, SMNVEV (reference sequence). The junction had 12 bases not matched to a gene; V was cut back by 5 bases and J by 2 bases. This CDR3 has 17 amino acids. The CDR3 sequence: CASSPPGGRGATDTQYF. DNA of the CDR3: TGTGCCAGCAGTCCCCCCGGGGGGCGGGGGGCCACAGATACGCAGTATTTT.

V is TRBV11-2 and J is TRBJ2-7; D perhaps matches TRBD1 (5 bases). The germline V and J ends were trimmed by 5 bases and 0 bases, with 23 bases remaining between them. CDR3 size: 18 residues. Per germline, CDR1 SGHAT and CDR2 FQNNGV. CDR3 loop: CASSTVSRVKGSSYEQYF. CDR3 coding DNA: TGTGCCAGCAGCACAGTCAGCAGGGTAAAGGGAAGCTCCTACGAGCAGTACTTC.

The table lists this clonotype with many counts. The chain has TRBV28 and TRBJ2-3; 8 bases agree with TRBD2. J lost 5 bases, V lost 7 bases, and 14 bases had no gene match. The CDR3 runs 16 residues. Per the germline V gene, CDR1 is MDHEN and CDR2 is SYDVKM. This chain's CDR3 is CASNLPGLVEVDTQYF. The DNA for the CDR3 is TGTGCCAGCAACCTCCCGGGACTAGTAGAGGTAGATACGCAGTATTTT.

The sample holds many counts of this clonotype. The rearrangement links TRBV5-1 to TRBJ2-5; D gene unclear. There are 12 residues in the CDR3. CDR1 is SGHRS, CDR2 YFSETQ, per germline. The V and J ends lost 4 bases and 5 bases respectively, with 9 bases between them. CDR3 in amino acids: CASSLSGETQYF. The CDR3 DNA sequence: TGCGCCAGCAGCCTTTCCGGTGAGACCCAGTACTTC.

This clonotype was seen repeatedly, ten times or more. The chain combines TRBV6-5 with TRBJ2-1; D is ambiguous. CDR1 and CDR2 from the germline V gene are MNHEY and SVGAGI. The CDR3 has 14 amino acids. V was clipped by 2 bases and J by 14 bases, with 19 bases between them. DNA for the CDR3: TGTGCCAGCAGTTACGACCCAACCGGGCAGAAGGAGTTCTTC. Translated: CASSYDPTGQKEFF.

This clonotype was recorded at least ten times. The chain carries TRBV7-2 and TRBJ2-2; 11 bases are a match to TRBD2. The germline V gene has CDR1 SGHTA and CDR2 FQGNSA. V dropped 5 bases and J dropped 1; count of bases not matched to a gene: 3. The CDR3 loop spans 16 amino acids. CDR3 protein: CASSTLAGENTGELFF. The CDR3 nucleotides read TGTGCCAGCAGCACACTAGCGGGGGAGAACACCGGGGAGCTGTTTTTT.

This clonotype was counted between two and nine times. This sequence joins TRBV7-2 and TRBJ2-5; possible D gene TRBD1, 6 bases. The CDR3 has 14 residues. V lost 6 bases and J lost 2, with 13 bases in between. Germline-derived CDR1 and CDR2 are SGHTA and FQGNSA. CDR3 protein: CASRQTGAQETQYF. CDR3 sequence (DNA): TGTGCCAGCAGACAGACAGGCGCTCAAGAGACCCAGTACTTC.

Only a few counts were recorded for this clonotype. The V gene is TRBV11-2, the J gene TRBJ2-5, with 9 bases aligning to TRBD2. This CDR3 has 17 amino acids. After removal of 3 bases from V and 1 base from J, the junction contained 9 bases not matched to a gene. Germline V lookup: CDR1 SGHAT, CDR2 FQNNGV. The CDR3 sequence: CASSLMGASGIQETQYF. In DNA, the CDR3 is TGTGCCAGCAGCTTGATGGGAGCTAGCGGGATCCAAGAGACCCAGTACTTC.

This clonotype showed up many times. The chain recombines TRBV29-1 with TRBJ1-2; 9 nucleotides match TRBD1. Germline V lookup: CDR1 SQVTM, CDR2 ANQGSEA. V lost 6 bases to trimming and J lost 7 bases; unmatched junction nucleotides: 9. The CDR3 consists of 13 residues. CDR3 coding DNA: TGCAGCGTCGAACAGGGGGCAGCAATTGGCTACACCTTC. As protein: CSVEQGAAIGYTF.